This T cell receptor beta chain was documented in a study of shared clonotypes between healthy human individuals. Original data processing: Filtering was not the same, since immunoSEQ gave junction-only sequences without quality scores. Produced via immunoSEQ multiplex PCR; TCRdb's table is partial and in-frame only. The DNA gave D and trimming, while V, J and clone size come from that table. The data contain about 2 million clones, approximately 94% of them singletons. Study findings and constraints: For naive CD4 cells, roughly 4.6% of clonotypes were shared across several donors. There were few donors, and this limited the genetic and exposure-history diversity represented.

Naive CD8 cells comprised CD45RO-negative, CCR7-positively selected cells, excluding terminally differentiated effector memory CD45RA+ cells. About this clone: The antigen is undetermined.

The V and J ends lost 1 base and 1 base respectively, with 15 bases between them. The CDR3 has 17 residues. Germline assignment: CDR1 LGHNA and CDR2 YSLEER. The J gene is TRBJ2-3, the V gene TRBV4-3; D perhaps matches TRBD2 (6 bases). The TCR was taken from a young man in good health. The sequencing sample was made of naive CD8+ T cells sorted from blood. This CDR3 reads CASSQVRERAGTDTQYF. The CDR3 region has the DNA TGCGCCAGCAGCCAAGTTAGGGAGCGGGCGGGCACAGATACGCAGTATTTT.